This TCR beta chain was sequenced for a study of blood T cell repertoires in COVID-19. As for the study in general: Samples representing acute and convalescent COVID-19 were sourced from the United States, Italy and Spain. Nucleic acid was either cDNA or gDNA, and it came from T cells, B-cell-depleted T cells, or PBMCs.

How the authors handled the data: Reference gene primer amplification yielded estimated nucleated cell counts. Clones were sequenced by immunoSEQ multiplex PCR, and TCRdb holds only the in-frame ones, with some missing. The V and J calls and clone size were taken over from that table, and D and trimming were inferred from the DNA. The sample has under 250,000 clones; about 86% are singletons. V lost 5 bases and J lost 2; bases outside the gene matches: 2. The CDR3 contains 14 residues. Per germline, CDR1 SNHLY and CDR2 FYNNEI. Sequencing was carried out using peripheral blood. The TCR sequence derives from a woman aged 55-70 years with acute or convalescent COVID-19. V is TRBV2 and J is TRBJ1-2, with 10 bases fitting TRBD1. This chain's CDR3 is CASSPGQGNYGYTF. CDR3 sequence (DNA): TGTGCCAGCAGTCCGGGACAGGGGAACTATGGCTACACCTTC.